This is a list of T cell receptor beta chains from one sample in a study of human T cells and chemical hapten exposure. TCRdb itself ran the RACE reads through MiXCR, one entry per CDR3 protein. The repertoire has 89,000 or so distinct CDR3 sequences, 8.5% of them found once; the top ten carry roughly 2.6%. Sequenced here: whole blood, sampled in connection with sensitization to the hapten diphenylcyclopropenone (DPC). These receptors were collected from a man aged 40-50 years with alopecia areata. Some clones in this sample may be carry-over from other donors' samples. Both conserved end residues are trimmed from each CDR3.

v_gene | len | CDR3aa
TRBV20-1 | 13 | SARDRYRESYEQY
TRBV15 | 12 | ATRFSVNTYEQY
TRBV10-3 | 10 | AISVPGGEAF
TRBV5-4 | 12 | ASSLERRDNEQF
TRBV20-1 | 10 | SAEGGTDTQY
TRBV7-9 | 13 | ASSFGLASAGELF
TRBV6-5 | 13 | ASSLDRGQGGELF
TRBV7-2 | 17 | ASSFRRATSGSPYYEQY
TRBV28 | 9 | ASTDQTGQY
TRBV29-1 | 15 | SVDGLAGGSSYNEQF
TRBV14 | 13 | ASSRRLAGTDTQY
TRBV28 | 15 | ASSPLIAGGDTDTQY
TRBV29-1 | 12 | SADGGLEAETQY
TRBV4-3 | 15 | ASSQDVRFGIGDTQY
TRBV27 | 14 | ASSSGGTLAKNIQY
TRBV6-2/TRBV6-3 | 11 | ASSYSPGIGAF
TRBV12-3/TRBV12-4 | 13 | ASSLGTGAHNEQF
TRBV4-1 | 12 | ASSQAASTDTQY
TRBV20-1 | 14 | SARHWMGQGYNEQF
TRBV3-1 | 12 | ASSHSLSTDTQY
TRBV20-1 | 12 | SARDLLASNEQF
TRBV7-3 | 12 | ASSRYSGTDTQY
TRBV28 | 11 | ASSGQGINEQY
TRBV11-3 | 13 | ASSPRPTSTDTQY
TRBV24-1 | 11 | ATGTGSSDTQY
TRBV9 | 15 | ASSVKREGLTTDTHY
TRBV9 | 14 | ASSPLDPSGTYEQY
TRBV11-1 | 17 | ASSSRRGSTFSGANVLT
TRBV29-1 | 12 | SAHLPGTLNEQY
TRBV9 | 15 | ASSASPVGGASTEAF
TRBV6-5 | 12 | ASALQRGDQPQH
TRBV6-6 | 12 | ASSSGTVSTEAF
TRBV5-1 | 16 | ASSLRSARETMNTEAF
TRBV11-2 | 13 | ASSLDPGGVDTQY
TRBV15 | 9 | ATSRDSWLF
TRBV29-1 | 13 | SVGLGQGEGNTIY
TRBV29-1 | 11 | SVEGQGAVEQY
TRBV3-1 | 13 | ASSQGHLSYNEQF
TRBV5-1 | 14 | ASTGGLLSDNYGYT
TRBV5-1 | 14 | ASSLRSSGRADTQY
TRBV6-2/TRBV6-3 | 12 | ASSYSPSYNEQF
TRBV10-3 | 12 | AIRGLADHDTQY
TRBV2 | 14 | ASSEGAVSNTGELF
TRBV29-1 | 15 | SVAYRDPSGATDTQY
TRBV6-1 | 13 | ASRSSGSGPETQY
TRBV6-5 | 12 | ASSYSLSLYDYT
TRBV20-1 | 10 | SAQIRDRGIY
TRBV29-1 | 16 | SVEGAGLAGGTADTQY
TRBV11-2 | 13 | ASSLAGTPNYGYT